One T cell receptor beta chain is described in this entry. Its matching antigen is unknown. Whoever was chosen for sequencing had shown CD8+CD57+ cell expansion by flow cytometry. Severe acquired aplastic anemia affected all patients. Among the patients, none had received any therapy at the time of blood sampling. Profiling that covered TCR beta VDJ and CDR3 relied on genomic DNA as its template. TCRdb called the reads again in MiXCR, with one record for every CDR3 protein. The sample holds about 160,000 distinct CDR3 sequences, about two thirds seen once. These data come from a study of CD8+CD57+ T cells in acquired aplastic anemia. On the study more broadly: When averaged, DNA from sorted CD4+ and CD8+ cells came to 3.2 ug.

General study points: Between patients and controls, approximately 29 CD8+ CDR3 sequences were found in common.

The sequence was collected from a human donor with aplastic anemia. The sequenced sample was sorted CD4+, CD8+, or CD8+CD57+ T cells (not recorded which) from PBMCs.

CDR3 amino acids: CATSEDRSSYNEQFF. The CDR3, as DNA: TGTGCCACCAGCGAGGACAGGAGCTCCTACAATGAGCAGTTCTTC. The chain has TRBV15 and TRBJ2-1, with 7 bases aligning to TRBD1. The CDR3 covers 15 residues. V lost 5 bases, J lost 0 bases, and 4 bases stayed unmatched. The V gene's germline CDR1 is LNHNV and CDR2 YYDKDF (reference sequence).